This entry describes one TCR beta chain. In the study's own analysis: Researchers report that nucleated cell counts were estimated from reference gene primer amplification. Profiled with immunoSEQ multiplex PCR; TCRdb holds only in-frame clones, not every one. The V and J calls and clone size were taken over from that table, and D and trimming were inferred from the DNA. The data show 95,000 to 110,000 clones, with approximately 80% seen just once and about 5% held by the top ten. The sample is drawn from a study of blood T cell repertoires in COVID-19. Study at large: The cDNA or gDNA used as material had been derived from T cells, B-cell-depleted T cells, or PBMCs.

Trimming removed 4 bases at V and 3 bases at J, with 15 bases between. CDR3 length equals 15 residues. Germline loops: CDR1 LNHDA, CDR2 SQIVND (reference sequence). The sequenced sample consisted of peripheral blood. V gene TRBV19 combines with J gene TRBJ1-2; D possibly corresponds to TRBD1 (5 bases). This receptor was taken from a man aged 55 to 70 with acute or convalescent COVID-19. The CDR3 DNA reads TGTGCCAGTAGTAAGGGTAGTCGGGGGGACTATGGCTACACCTTC. Translation: CASSKGSRGDYGYTF.